This passage covers 21 T cell receptor beta chains from one sample sequenced in a study of blood T cell repertoires in COVID-19 (dated by TCRdb to 2020 to 2022). Library prep was done by the immunoSEQ multiplex PCR assay. TCRdb provides this immuneACCESS table in a form limited to in-frame rearrangements. Some clones are lacking; in checked studies, under half of them reflect an unresolved V gene, and why the rest are absent is not known. The sample includes under 250,000 clones, with approximately 84% observed a single time. The ten most abundant clones make up less than 8% of the sample. Sequenced: peripheral blood. The source of these receptors is a woman in her forties or fifties with active or convalescent COVID-19.

The chain combines TRBV6-5 with TRBJ2-7; the match to TRBD1 covers 10 bases. J was trimmed by 5 bases and V by 5 bases; bases with no gene match: 3. The CDR3 spans 13 residues. Germline V gene data show CDR1 as MNHEY and CDR2 as SVGAGI. The CDR3 loop is CASSLDRGDEQYV. In nucleotides, the CDR3 is TGTGCCAGCAGTCTGGACAGGGGGGACGAGCAGTACGTC.

The chain uses TRBV5-1 and TRBJ2-6, with a weak D call TRBD2 (5 bases). CDR1 and CDR2 (germline): SGHRS, YFSETQ. Trimming pared 4 bases from V and 4 bases from J, leaving 9 bases between. The CDR3 has 14 amino acids. CDR3 sequence: CASSQASGANVLTF. The CDR3 nucleotides are TGCGCCAGCAGCCAAGCTAGCGGGGCCAACGTCCTGACTTTC.

The chain links TRBV19 to TRBJ2-3, with TRBD2 matching over 13 bases. Germline V lookup: CDR1 LNHDA, CDR2 SQIVND (reference sequence). This CDR3 region has 22 residues. V trimming: 5 bases; J trimming: 0 bases; junction bases outside the gene matches: 20. The chain's CDR3 is CASSGPGAGGLAGHPSTDTQYF. CDR3 DNA: TGTGCCAGTAGTGGTCCCGGGGCTGGGGGACTAGCGGGGCACCCAAGCACAGATACGCAGTATTTT.

The rearrangement links TRBV11-2 to TRBJ1-6; D uncertain. The length of the CDR3 is 15 residues. Germline V CDR1 and CDR2: SGHAT, FQNNGV. Trimming took 2 bases from V and 8 from J, leaving 13 bases between them. CDR3 sequence (DNA): TGTGCCAGCAGCTTATTCGGGGTTCTGGATTCACCCCTCCACTTT. Protein: CASSLFGVLDSPLHF.

The chain couples TRBV5-1 to TRBJ2-2; 11 bases agree with TRBD1. V lost 3 bases and J lost 3; bases outside the gene matches: 13. CDR1 SGHRS and CDR2 YFSETQ come from the germline V gene. CDR3 length: 19 residues. As DNA, the CDR3 is TGCGCCAGCAGCTGGGGTGGACAGGGGGCCTCACGGGACACCGGGGAGCTGTTTTTT. It encodes CASSWGGQGASRDTGELFF.

The V call is TRBV6-4, the J call TRBJ2-2, with a weak D call TRBD2 (5 bases). CDR3 size: 16 residues. The ends were cut back, 6 bases at V and 0 bases at J, with 14 bases in the middle. The V gene's germline CDR1 is MRHNA and CDR2 SNTAGT. The CDR3 here is CASSKETTTNTGELFF. CDR3 sequence (DNA): TGTGCCAGCAGCAAGGAGACTACCACGAACACCGGGGAGCTGTTTTTT.

J is TRBJ2-2 and V is TRBV12-3 or TRBV12-4, with D tentatively TRBD2 (6 bases). The CDR3 runs to 12 residues. Trimming pared 5 bases from V and 6 bases from J, leaving 7 bases between. CDR3 residues: CASSRGSGELFF. The CDR3 nucleotides are TGTGCCAGCAGTCGGGGGTCCGGGGAGCTGTTTTTT.

The genes are TRBV28 and TRBJ1-6, with unresolved D. This CDR3 comprises 16 residues. Trimming took off 6 bases at V and 7 bases at J, with 19 bases between the two ends. Germline CDR1 and CDR2: MDHEN and SYDVKM. The CDR3 nucleotides read TGTGCCAGCAGGCTCTCGTACGTCTCTAGAAATTCACCCCTCCACTTT. It specifies CASRLSYVSRNSPLHF. The whole variable domain, remainder taken from reference TRBV28 and TRBJ1-6, is DVKVTQSSRYLVKRTGEKVFLECVQDMDHENMFWYRQDPGLGLRLIYFSYDVKMKEKGDIPEGYSVSREKKERFSLILESASTNQTSMYLCASRLSYVSRNSPLHFGNGTRLTVT.

This clone turned up a few times. This chain connects TRBV20-1 to TRBJ2-5, with D unclear. V lost 5 bases and J lost 0, with 4 bases in between. Germline CDR1 DFQATT, CDR2 SNEGSKA (reference sequence). The CDR3 is 11 residues long. The CDR3: CSAQNQETQYF. CDR3 coding DNA: TGCAGTGCTCAGAACCAAGAGACCCAGTACTTC.

The DNA of the CDR3 is TGTGCCAGCAGGTGGACAGGGTCCTACGAGCAGTACTTC. This sequence encodes CASRWTGSYEQYF. This sequence joins TRBV12-3 or TRBV12-4 and TRBJ2-7; 8 bases are a match to TRBD1. The CDR3 totals 13 residues. V was clipped by 6 bases and J by 1 base; unmatched bases: 2.

The V and J genes are TRBV2 and TRBJ2-3; possible D gene TRBD1, 5 bases. CDR1 SNHLY and CDR2 FYNNEI come from the germline V gene. This CDR3 region has 16 residues. Between the trimmed V and J ends, which lost 1 base and 0 bases, there was a span of 11 bases. This CDR3 is CASSEGAGPSTDTQYF. As DNA, the CDR3 is TGTGCCAGCAGTGAAGGGGCAGGGCCCAGCACAGATACGCAGTATTTT.

The V and J genes are TRBV7-3 and TRBJ1-1, with a tentative D call TRBD1 (5 bases). Germline V lookup: CDR1 SGHTA, CDR2 FQGTGA. The CDR3 is 17 residues long. The V and J ends lost 1 base and 0 bases respectively, with 15 bases between them. This chain's CDR3 is CASSLSPVGGMNTEAFF. The CDR3 bases are TGTGCCAGCAGCTTAAGTCCCGTGGGGGGGATGAACACTGAAGCTTTCTTT.

This clone was seen more than once but under ten times. The chain combines TRBV4-2 with TRBJ1-4; no firm D call. This CDR3 region has 15 residues. Trimming removed 0 bases at V and 10 bases at J, with 15 bases between. Germline CDR1 is LGHNA and CDR2 is YNFKEQ. The CDR3 coding sequence is TGTGCCAGCAGCCAAGAAGTGAGAGGGTTGGGAAAACTGTTTTTT. Translated, it gives CASSQEVRGLGKLFF.

This clone appeared once. The genes are TRBV5-1 and TRBJ1-2, with D perhaps matching TRBD1 (6 bases). The V end was cut by 1 base, the J end by 6 bases, with 13 bases between. The V gene's germline CDR1 is SGHRS and CDR2 YFSETQ. This CDR3 comprises 14 residues. The CDR3 region is CASSLQQGSDGYTF. DNA for the CDR3: TGCGCCAGCAGCTTGCAACAGGGAAGTGATGGCTACACCTTC.

This chain joins TRBV6-2 or TRBV6-3 and TRBJ2-3, with a possible D match to TRBD1 (7 bases). Germline V gene lookup returns CDR1 MNHEY and CDR2 SVGEGT. Trimming cost V 2 bases and J 2 bases, with 14 bases left between them. CDR3 length equals 16 residues. The CDR3 sequence is CASSYRGTDSTDTQYF. The CDR3 bases are TGTGCCAGCAGTTACCGGGGGACAGATTCCACAGATACGCAGTATTTT.

This clone was detected only once. The chain combines TRBV6-5 with TRBJ1-2, with TRBD1 matching over 7 bases. V shed 6 bases and J 5 bases; nucleotides not matched to a gene: 9. The CDR3 loop spans 14 amino acids. CDR1 is MNHEY and CDR2 is SVGAGI in the germline V gene. CDR3 coding DNA: TGTGCCAGCAGAGACCGGGGCAGGGGGTATGGCTACACCTTC. Translated, it gives CASRDRGRGYGYTF.

The V gene is TRBV10-3, the J gene TRBJ2-1; 14 positions agree with TRBD2. Germline V gene sequence: CDR1 ENHRY, CDR2 SYGVKD. This CDR3 spans 18 amino acids. The V gene end was trimmed by 4 bases and the J gene end by 3 bases; junction bases not matched to a gene: 8. The CDR3: CAISVRTSGRKIYNEQFF. The CDR3, as DNA: TGTGCCATCAGTGTCCGGACTAGCGGGAGGAAAATCTACAATGAGCAGTTCTTC.

The rearrangement uses TRBV19 and TRBJ1-1; D gene unclear. Germline lookup yields CDR1 LNHDA and CDR2 SQIVND (reference sequence). V was pared by 7 bases and J by 5 bases, with 14 bases between. The length of the CDR3 is 13 residues. The CDR3 sequence is CASIPGEKTEAFF. DNA of the CDR3: TGTGCCAGTATCCCCGGGGAGAAGACTGAAGCTTTCTTT.

This clone was detected once. J is TRBJ2-7 and V is TRBV3-1 (or the pseudogene TRBV3-2), with D perhaps TRBD1 (5 bases). V dropped 1 base and J dropped 4 bases, with 5 bases sitting between them. The germline gives CDR1 LGHDT, CDR2 YNNKEL (reference sequence). The CDR3 contains 12 residues. The CDR3 loop is CASSQGQYEQYF. The CDR3 DNA is TGTGCCAGCAGCCAAGGACAGTACGAGCAGTACTTC.

The V gene is TRBV6-5, the J gene TRBJ1-1; D is possibly TRBD1 (5 bases). V was clipped by 2 bases and J by 1 base, with 11 bases between them. This CDR3 is 15 amino acids long. Germline V gives CDR1 MNHEY, CDR2 SVGAGI. Here the CDR3 reads CASSYAGGTNTEAFF. The CDR3 DNA follows: TGTGCCAGCAGTTACGCGGGGGGGACGAACACTGAAGCTTTCTTT.

The J gene is TRBJ2-6, the V gene TRBV5-1; D uncertain. V lost 6 bases and J 0 bases, leaving 7 bases between the germline ends. The CDR3 totals 14 residues. Germline CDR1 reads SGHRS; CDR2 reads YFSETQ. The CDR3 protein is CASTLYSGANVLTF. As DNA, the CDR3 is TGCGCCAGCACACTCTACTCTGGGGCCAACGTCCTGACTTTC.